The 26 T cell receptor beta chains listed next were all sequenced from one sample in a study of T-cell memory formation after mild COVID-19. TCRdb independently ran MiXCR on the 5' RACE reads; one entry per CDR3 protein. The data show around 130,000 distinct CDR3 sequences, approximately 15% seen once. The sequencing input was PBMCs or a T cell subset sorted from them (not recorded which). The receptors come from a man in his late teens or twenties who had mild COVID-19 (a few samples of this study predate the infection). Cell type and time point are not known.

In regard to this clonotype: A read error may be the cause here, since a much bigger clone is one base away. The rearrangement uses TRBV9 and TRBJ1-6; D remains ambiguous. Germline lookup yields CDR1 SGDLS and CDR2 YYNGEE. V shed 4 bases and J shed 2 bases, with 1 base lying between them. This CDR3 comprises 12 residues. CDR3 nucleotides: TGTGCCAGCAGCACCTATAATTCACCCCTCCACTTT. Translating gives CASSTYNSPLHF.

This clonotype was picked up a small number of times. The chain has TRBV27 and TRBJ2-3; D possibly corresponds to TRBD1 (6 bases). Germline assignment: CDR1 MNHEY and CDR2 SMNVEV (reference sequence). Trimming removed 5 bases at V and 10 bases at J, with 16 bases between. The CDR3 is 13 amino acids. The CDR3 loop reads CASSPAQGLSQYF. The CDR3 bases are TGTGCCAGCAGTCCCGCCCAGGGGTTGTCGCAGTATTTT.

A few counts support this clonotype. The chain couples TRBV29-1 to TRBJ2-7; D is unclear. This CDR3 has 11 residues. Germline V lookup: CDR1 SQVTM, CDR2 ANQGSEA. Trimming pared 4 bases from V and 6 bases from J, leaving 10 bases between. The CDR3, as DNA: TGCAGCGTTGGCCTCCACTCCGAGCAGTACTTC. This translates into CSVGLHSEQYF.

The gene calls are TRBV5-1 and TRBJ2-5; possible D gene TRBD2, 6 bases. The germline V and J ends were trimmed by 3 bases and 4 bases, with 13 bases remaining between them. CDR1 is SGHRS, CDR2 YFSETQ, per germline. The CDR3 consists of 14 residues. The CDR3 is CASSWAGPAETQYF. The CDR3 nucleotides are TGCGCCAGCAGCTGGGCGGGGCCAGCAGAGACCCAGTACTTC.

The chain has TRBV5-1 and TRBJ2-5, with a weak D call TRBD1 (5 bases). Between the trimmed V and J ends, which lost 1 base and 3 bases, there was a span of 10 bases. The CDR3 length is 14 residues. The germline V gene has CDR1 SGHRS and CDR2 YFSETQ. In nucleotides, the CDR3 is TGCGCCAGCAGCTTGACAGGACGGGAAGAGACCCAGTACTTC. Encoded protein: CASSLTGREETQYF. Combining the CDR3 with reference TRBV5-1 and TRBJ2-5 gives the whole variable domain KAGVTQTPRYLIKTRGQQVTLSCSPISGHRSVSWYQQTPGQGLQFLFEYFSETQRNKGNFPGRFSGRQFSNSRSEMNVSTLELGDSALYLCASSLTGREETQYFGPGTRLLVL.

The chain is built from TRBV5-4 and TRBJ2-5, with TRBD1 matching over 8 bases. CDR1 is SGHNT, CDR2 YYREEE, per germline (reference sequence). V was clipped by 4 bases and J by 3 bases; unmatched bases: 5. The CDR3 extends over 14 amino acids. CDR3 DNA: TGTGCCAGCAGCCCCGGACAGGGAAAAGAGACCCAGTACTTC. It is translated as CASSPGQGKETQYF. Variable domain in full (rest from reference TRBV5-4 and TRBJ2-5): ETGVTQSPTHLIKTRGQQVTLRCSSQSGHNTVSWYQQALGQGPQFIFQYYREEENGRGNFPPRFSGLQFPNYSSELNVNALELDDSALYLCASSPGQGKETQYFGPGTRLLVL.

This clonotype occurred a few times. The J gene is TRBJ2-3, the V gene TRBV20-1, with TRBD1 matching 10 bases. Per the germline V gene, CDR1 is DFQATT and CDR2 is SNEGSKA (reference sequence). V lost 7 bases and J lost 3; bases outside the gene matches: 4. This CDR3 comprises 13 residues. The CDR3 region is CSETGQGTDTQYF. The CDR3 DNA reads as TGCAGTGAGACGGGACAGGGGACAGATACGCAGTATTTT.

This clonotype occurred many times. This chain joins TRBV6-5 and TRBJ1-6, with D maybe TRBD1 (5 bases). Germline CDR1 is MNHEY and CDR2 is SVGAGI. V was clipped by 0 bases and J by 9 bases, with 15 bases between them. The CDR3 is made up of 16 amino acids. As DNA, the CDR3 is TGTGCCAGCAGTTACTCGGATGGGACGGGGATTTCACCCCTCCACTTT. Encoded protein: CASSYSDGTGISPLHF.

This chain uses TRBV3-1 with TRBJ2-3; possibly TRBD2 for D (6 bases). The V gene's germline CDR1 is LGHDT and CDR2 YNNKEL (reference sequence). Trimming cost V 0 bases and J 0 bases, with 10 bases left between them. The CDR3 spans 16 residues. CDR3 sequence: CASSQDVAGSTDTQYF. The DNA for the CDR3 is TGTGCCAGCAGCCAAGATGTCGCGGGGAGCACAGATACGCAGTATTTT.

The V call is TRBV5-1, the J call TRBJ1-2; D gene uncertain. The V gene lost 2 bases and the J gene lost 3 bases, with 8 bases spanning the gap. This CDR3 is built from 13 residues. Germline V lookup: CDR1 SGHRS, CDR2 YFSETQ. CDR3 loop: CASSFTEDYGYTF. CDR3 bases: TGCGCCAGCAGCTTCACAGAGGACTATGGCTACACCTTC.

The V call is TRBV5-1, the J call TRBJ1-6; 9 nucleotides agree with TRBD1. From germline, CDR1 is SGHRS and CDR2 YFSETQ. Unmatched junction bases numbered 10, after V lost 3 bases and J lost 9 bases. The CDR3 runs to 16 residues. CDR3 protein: CASSSTGTGKASPLHF. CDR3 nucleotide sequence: TGCGCCAGCAGCTCAACCGGGACAGGGAAAGCTTCACCCCTCCACTTT.

The chain's CDR3 is CASSLTGPGAGNEQFF. CDR3 nucleotide sequence: TGTGCCAGCAGCTTAACGGGGCCAGGGGCGGGAAATGAGCAGTTCTTC. This chain joins TRBV7-3 and TRBJ2-1; TRBD1 or TRBD2 may be the D gene (6 bases each). V gave up 0 bases and J gave up 7 bases, with 16 bases separating them. This CDR3 contains 16 residues. Germline lookup yields CDR1 SGHTA and CDR2 FQGTGA. Based on the CDR3 plus reference TRBV7-3 and TRBJ2-1, the full variable domain is GAGVSQTPSNKVTEKGKYVELRCDPISGHTALYWYRQSLGQGPEFLIYFQGTGAADDSGLPNDRFFAVRPEGSVSTLKIQRTERGDSAVYLCASSLTGPGAGNEQFFGPGTRLTVL.

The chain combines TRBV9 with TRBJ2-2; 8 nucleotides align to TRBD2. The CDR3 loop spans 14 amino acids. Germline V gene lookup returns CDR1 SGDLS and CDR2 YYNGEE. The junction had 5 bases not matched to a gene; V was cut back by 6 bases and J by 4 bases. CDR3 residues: CASMPGGPTGELFF. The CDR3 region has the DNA TGTGCCAGCATGCCGGGGGGGCCCACCGGGGAGCTGTTTTTT.

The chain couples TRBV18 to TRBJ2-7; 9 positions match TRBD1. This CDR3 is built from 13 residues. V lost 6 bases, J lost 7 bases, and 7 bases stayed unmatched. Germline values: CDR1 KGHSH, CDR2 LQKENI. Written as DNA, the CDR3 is TGTGCCAGCTCGACAGGGGGTACTGGGGAGCAGTACGTC. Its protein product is CASSTGGTGEQYV.

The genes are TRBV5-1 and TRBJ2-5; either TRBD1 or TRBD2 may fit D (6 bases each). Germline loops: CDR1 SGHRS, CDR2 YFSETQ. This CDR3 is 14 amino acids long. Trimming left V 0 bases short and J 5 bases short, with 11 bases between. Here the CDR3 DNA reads TGCGCCAGCAGCTTGGTGGGGGGCCGGGAGACCCAGTACTTC. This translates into CASSLVGGRETQYF.

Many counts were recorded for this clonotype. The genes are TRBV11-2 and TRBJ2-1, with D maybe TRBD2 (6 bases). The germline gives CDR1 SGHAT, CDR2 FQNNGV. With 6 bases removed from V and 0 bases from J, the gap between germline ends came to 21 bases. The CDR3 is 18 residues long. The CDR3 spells CASRPPAGLGRSYNEQFF. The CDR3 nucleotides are TGTGCCAGCAGACCTCCTGCGGGGCTGGGGCGCTCCTACAATGAGCAGTTCTTC. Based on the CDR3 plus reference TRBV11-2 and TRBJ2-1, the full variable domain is EAGVAQSPRYKIIEKRQSVAFWCNPISGHATLYWYQQILGQGPKLLIQFQNNGVVDDSQLPKDRFSAERLKGVDSTLKIQPAKLEDSAVYLCASRPPAGLGRSYNEQFFGPGTRLTVL.

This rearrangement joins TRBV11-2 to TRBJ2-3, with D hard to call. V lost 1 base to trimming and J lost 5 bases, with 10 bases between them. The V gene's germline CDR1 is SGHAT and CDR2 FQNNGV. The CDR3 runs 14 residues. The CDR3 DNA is TGTGCCAGCAGCTTAGCGTCGCCTAAAGATACGCAGTATTTT. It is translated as CASSLASPKDTQYF.

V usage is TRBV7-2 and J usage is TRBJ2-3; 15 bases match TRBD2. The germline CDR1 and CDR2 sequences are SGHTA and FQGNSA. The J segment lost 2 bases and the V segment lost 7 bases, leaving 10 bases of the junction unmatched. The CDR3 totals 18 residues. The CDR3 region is CASTPRGLAGGTTDTQYF. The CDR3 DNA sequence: TGTGCCAGCACCCCGAGGGGACTAGCGGGGGGTACCACAGATACGCAGTATTTT. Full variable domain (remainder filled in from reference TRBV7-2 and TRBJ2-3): GAGVSQSPSNKVTEKGKDVELRCDPISGHTALYWYRQSLGQGLEFLIYFQGNSAPDKSGLPSDRFSAERTGGSVSTLTIQRTQQEDSAVYLCASTPRGLAGGTTDTQYFGPGTRLTVL.

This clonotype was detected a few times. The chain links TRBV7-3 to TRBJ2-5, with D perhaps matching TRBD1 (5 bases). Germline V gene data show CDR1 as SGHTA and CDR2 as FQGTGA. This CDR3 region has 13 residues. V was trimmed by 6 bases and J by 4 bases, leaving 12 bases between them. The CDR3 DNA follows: TGTGCCAGCAGGAAGACAGCCTCAGAGACCCAGTACTTC. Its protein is CASRKTASETQYF.

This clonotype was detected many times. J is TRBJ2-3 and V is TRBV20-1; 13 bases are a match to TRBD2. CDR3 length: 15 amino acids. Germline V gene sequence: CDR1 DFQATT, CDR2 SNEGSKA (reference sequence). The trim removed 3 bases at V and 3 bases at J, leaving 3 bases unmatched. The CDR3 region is CSARKLAGGTDTQYF. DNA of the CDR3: TGCAGTGCTAGGAAACTAGCGGGGGGGACAGATACGCAGTATTTT.

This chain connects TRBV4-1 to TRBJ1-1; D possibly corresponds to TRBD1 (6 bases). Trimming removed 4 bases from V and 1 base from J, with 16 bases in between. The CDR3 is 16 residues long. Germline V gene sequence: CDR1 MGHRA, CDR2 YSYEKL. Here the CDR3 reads CASSLRGTGWNTEAFF. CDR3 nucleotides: TGCGCCAGCAGCCTCAGAGGAACAGGGTGGAACACTGAAGCTTTCTTT.

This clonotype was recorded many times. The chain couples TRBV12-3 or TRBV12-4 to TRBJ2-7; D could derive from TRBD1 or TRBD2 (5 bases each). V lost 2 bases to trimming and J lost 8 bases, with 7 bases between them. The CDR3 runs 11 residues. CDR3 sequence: CASSLTGQQYF. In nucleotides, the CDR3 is TGTGCCAGCAGTTTAACGGGACAGCAGTACTTC.

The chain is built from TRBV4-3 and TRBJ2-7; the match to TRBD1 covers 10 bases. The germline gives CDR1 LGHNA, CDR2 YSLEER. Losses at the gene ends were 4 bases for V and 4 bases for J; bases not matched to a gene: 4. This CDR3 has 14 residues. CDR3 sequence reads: CASSLRQGAYEQYF. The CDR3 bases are TGCGCCAGCAGCCTAAGACAGGGGGCTTACGAGCAGTACTTC.

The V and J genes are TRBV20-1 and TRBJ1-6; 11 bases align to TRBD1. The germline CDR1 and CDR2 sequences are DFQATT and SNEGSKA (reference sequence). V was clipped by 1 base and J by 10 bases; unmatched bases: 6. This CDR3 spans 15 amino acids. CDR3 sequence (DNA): TGCAGTGCTAGAGGCAGGGACAGGGGGTCATCACCCCTCCACTTT. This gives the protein CSARGRDRGSSPLHF.

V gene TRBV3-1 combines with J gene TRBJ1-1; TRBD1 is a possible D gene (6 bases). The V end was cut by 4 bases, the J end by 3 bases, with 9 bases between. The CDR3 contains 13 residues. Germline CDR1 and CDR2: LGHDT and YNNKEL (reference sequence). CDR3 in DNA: TGTGCCAGCAGCCCCAGGGGCCACACTGAAGCTTTCTTT. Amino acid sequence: CASSPRGHTEAFF.

The CDR3 loop is CASSPKPTGLRSDTQYF. Written as DNA, the CDR3 is TGTGCCAGCAGCCCTAAACCCACGGGACTTAGATCAGATACGCAGTATTTT. The chain links TRBV6-5 to TRBJ2-3, with D maybe TRBD2 (6 bases). V dropped 6 bases and J dropped 4 bases, with 23 bases sitting between them. The CDR3 covers 17 residues. The germline V gene encodes CDR1 MNHEY and CDR2 SVGAGI.